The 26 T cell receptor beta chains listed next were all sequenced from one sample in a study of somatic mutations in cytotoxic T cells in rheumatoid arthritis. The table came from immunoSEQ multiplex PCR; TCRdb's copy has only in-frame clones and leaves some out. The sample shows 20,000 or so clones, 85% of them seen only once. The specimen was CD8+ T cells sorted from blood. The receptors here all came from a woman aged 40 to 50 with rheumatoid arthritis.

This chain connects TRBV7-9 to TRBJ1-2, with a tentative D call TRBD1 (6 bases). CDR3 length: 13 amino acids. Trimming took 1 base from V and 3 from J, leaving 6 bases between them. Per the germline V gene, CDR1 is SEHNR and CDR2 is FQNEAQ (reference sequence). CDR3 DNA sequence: TGTGCCAGCAGCTTAGGGACAGACTATGGCTACACCTTC. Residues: CASSLGTDYGYTF. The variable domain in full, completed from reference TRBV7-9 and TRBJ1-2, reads DTGVSQNPRHKITKRGQNVTFRCDPISEHNRLYWYRQTLGQGPEFLTYFQNEAQLEKSRLLSDRFSAERPKGSFSTLEIQRTEQGDSAMYLCASSLGTDYGYTFGSGTRLTVV.

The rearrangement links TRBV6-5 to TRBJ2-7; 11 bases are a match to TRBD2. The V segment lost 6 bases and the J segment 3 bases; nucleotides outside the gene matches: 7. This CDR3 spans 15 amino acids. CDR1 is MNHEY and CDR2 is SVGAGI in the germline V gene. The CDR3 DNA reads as TGTGCCAGCAGCCAGGGACTAGCGGACTACTACGAGCAGTACTTC. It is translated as CASSQGLADYYEQYF.

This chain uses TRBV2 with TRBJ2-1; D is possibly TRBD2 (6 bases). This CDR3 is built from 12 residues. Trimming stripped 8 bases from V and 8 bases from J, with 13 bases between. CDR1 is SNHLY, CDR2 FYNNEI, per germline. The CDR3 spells CASFGGRDEQFF. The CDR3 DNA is TGTGCCAGCTTCGGGGGTAGAGATGAGCAGTTCTTC.

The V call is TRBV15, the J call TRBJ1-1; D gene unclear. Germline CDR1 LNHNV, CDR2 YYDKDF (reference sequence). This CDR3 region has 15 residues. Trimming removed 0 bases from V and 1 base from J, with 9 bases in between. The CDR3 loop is CATSRESGGNTEAFF. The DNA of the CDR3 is TGTGCCACCAGCAGAGAGAGTGGTGGGAACACTGAAGCTTTCTTT.

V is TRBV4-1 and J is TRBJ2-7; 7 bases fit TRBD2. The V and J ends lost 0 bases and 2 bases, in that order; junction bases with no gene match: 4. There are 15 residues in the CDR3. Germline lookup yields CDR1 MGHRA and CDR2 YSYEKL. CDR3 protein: CASSQEKRGTYEQYF. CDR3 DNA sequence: TGCGCCAGCAGCCAAGAAAAGCGGGGAACCTACGAGCAGTACTTC.

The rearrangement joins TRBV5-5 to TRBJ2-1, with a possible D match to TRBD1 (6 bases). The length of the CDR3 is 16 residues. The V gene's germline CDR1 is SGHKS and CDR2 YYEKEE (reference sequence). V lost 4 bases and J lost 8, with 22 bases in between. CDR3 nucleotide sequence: TGTGCCAGCAGCGAGGGGTCGGGGAAACAGGGCGATGAGCAGTTCTTC. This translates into CASSEGSGKQGDEQFF.

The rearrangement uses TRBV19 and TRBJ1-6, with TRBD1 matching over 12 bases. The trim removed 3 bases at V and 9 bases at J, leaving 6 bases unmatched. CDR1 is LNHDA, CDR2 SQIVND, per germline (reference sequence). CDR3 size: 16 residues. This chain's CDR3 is CASSISGQGASSPLHF. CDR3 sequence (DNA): TGTGCCAGTAGTATTTCGGGACAGGGGGCAAGTTCACCCCTCCACTTT.

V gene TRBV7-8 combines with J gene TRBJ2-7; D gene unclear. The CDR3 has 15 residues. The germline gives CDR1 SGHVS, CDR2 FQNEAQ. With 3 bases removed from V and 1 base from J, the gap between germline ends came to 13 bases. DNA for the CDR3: TGTGCCAGCAGCTTGCGGCCTAGGATATCCTACGAGCAGTACTTC. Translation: CASSLRPRISYEQYF.

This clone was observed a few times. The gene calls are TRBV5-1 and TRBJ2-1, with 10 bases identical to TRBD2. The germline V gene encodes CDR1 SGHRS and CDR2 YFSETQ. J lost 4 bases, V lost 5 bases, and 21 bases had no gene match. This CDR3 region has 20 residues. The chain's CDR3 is CASSSPLAGGLDTPYNEQFF. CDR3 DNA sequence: TGCGCCAGCAGTTCCCCCTTAGCGGGGGGCCTTGACACTCCTTACAATGAGCAGTTCTTC.

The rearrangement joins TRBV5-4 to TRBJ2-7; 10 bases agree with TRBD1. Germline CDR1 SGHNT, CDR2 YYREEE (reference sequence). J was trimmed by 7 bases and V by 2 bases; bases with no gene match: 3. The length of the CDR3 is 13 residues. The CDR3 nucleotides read TGTGCCAGCAGCTTTGGACAGGGGGGGGAGCAGTACTTC. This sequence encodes CASSFGQGGEQYF.

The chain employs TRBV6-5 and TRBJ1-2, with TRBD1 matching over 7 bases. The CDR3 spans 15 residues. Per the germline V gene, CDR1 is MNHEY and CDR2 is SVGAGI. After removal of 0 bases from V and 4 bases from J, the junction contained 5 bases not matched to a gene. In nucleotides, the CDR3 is TGTGCCAGCAGTTACTCAGGGACAGCCTTCTATGGCTACACCTTC. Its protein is CASSYSGTAFYGYTF.

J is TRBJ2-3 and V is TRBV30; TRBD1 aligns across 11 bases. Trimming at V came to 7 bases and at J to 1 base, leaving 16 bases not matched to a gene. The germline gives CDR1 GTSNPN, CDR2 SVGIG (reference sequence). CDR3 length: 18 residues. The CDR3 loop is CASTSTAGQGVGTDTQYF. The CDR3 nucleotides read TGTGCCTCCACATCCACCGCGGGACAGGGGGTGGGCACAGATACGCAGTATTTT.

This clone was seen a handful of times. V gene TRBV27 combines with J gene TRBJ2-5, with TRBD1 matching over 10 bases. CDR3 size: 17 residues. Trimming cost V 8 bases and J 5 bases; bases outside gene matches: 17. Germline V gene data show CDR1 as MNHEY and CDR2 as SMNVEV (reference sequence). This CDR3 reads CASSKDPGDRGGETQYF. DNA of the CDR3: TGTGCCAGCTCAAAAGACCCAGGGGACAGGGGTGGGGAGACCCAGTACTTC.

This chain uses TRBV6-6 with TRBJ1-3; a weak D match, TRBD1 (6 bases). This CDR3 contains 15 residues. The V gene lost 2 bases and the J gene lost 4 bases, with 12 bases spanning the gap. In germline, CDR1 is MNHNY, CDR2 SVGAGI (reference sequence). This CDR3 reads CASSYVQGKGNTIYF. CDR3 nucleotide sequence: TGTGCCAGCAGTTACGTCCAGGGGAAAGGAAACACCATATATTTT.

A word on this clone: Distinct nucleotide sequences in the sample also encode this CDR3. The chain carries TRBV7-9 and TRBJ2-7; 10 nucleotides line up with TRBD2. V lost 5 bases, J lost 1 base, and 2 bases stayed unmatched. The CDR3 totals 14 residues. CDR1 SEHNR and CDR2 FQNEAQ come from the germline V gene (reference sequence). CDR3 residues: CASSPSGRSYEQYF. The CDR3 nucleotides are TGTGCCAGCAGCCCTAGCGGGAGATCCTACGAGCAGTACTTC.

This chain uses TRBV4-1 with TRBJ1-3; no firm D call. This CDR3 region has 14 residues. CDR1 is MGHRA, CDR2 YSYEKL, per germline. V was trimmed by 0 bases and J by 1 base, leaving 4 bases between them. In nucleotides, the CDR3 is TGCGCCAGCAGCCAAGACAGGTCTGGAAACACCATATATTTT. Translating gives CASSQDRSGNTIYF.

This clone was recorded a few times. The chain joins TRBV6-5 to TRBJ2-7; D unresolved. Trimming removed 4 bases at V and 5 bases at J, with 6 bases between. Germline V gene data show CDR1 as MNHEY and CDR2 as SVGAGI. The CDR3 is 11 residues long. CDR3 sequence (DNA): TGTGCCAGCAGTTCTCTAAACGAGCAGTACTTC. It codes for CASSSLNEQYF.

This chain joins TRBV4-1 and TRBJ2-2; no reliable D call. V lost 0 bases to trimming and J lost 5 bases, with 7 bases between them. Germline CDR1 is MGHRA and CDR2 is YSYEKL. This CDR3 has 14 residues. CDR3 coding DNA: TGCGCCAGCAGCCAAGATCCCGGGACCGGGGAGCTGTTTTTT. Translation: CASSQDPGTGELFF.

CDR3 coding DNA: TGTGCCAGCAGCACCTCGACTAGCGGGGACAATGAGCAGTTCTTC. Amino acid sequence: CASSTSTSGDNEQFF. This chain uses TRBV21-1 with TRBJ2-1; the table's D call TRBD2 went unverified against the DNA. TRBV21-1 is given as a pseudogene. CDR3 length: 15 amino acids.

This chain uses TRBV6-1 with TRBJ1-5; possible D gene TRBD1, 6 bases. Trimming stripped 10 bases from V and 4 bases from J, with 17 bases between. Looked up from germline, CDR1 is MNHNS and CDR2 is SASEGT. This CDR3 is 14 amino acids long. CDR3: CATATGDTNQPQHF. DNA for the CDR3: TGTGCCACCGCGACAGGAGACACGAATCAGCCCCAGCATTTT.

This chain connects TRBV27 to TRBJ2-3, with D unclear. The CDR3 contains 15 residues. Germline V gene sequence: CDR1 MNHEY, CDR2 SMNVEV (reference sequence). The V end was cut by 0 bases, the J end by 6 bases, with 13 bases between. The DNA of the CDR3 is TGTGCCAGCAGTTTATCGAACTGGGCCGAGGATACGCAGTATTTT. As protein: CASSLSNWAEDTQYF.

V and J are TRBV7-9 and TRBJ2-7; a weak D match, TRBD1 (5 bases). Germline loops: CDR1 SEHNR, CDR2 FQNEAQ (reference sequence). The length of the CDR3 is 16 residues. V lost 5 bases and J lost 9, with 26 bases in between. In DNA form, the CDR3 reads TGTGCCAGCAGCAATCATCCTAATACTCAGGGATTTGGGCAGTACTTC. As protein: CASSNHPNTQGFGQYF.

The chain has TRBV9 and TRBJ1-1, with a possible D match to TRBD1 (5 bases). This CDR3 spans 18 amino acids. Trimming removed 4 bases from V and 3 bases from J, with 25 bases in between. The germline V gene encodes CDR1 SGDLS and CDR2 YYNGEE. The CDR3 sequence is CASSNRRGGTSGHTEAFF. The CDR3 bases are TGTGCCAGCAGCAATAGGCGGGGGGGGACGTCAGGGCACACTGAAGCTTTCTTT.

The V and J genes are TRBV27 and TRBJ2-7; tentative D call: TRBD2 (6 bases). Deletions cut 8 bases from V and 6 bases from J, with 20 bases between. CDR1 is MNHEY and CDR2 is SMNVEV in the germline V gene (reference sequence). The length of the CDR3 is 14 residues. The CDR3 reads CASGYPGPGVEQYF. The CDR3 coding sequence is TGTGCCAGCGGTTACCCGGGCCCGGGGGTCGAGCAGTACTTC.

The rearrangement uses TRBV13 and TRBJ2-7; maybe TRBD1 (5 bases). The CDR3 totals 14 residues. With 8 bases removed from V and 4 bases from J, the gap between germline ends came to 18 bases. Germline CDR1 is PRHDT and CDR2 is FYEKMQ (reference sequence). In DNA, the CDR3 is TGTGCCAGCTCGGCAAACACAGGACCGTACGAGCAGTACTTC. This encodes CASSANTGPYEQYF. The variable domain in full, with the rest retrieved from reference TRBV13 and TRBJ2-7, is AAGVIQSPRHLIKEKRETATLKCYPIPRHDTVYWYQQGPGQDPQFLISFYEKMQSDKGSIPDRFSAQQFSDYHSELNMSSLELGDSALYFCASSANTGPYEQYFGPGTRLTVT.

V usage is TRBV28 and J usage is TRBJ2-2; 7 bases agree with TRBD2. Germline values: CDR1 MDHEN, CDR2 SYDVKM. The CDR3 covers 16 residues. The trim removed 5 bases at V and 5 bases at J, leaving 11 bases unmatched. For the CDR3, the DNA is TGTGCCAGCAGTCACCTGGCGGGAGAGGGTACCGGGGAGCTGTTTTTT. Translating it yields CASSHLAGEGTGELFF. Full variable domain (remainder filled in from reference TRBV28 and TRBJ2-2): DVKVTQSSRYLVKRTGEKVFLECVQDMDHENMFWYRQDPGLGLRLIYFSYDVKMKEKGDIPEGYSVSREKKERFSLILESASTNQTSMYLCASSHLAGEGTGELFFGEGSRLTVL.